This T cell receptor beta chain was profiled in a study of blood T cell repertoires in COVID-19. Looking at the study overall: The United States, Italy and Spain provided the acute and convalescent COVID-19 samples. T cells, B-cell-depleted T cells, or PBMCs supplied cDNA or gDNA.

V shed 2 bases, J shed 0 bases, and the junction held 3 bases outside the gene matches. CDR1 and CDR2 from the germline V gene are SGHNT and YYREEE (reference sequence). This CDR3 is built from 15 residues. Authors' data handling: Reference gene primer amplification in the assay estimated nucleated cell counts. This table comes from immunoSEQ multiplex PCR, and its TCRdb copy is limited to in-frame clones, with some not included. V and J calls and clone size are given by that table; D and trimming were obtained from the DNA. Of tens of thousands of clones in the sample, around 90% were seen once. Sequencing used peripheral blood. The gene calls are TRBV5-4 and TRBJ2-7; 9 positions agree with TRBD2. This TCR was sampled from a woman aged 45-59 years with active or convalescent COVID-19. CDR3 protein: CASSFSGGSSYEQYF. DNA for the CDR3: TGTGCCAGCAGCTTTAGCGGGGGTAGCTCCTACGAGCAGTACTTC.